Each of the 21 T cell receptor beta chains below was sequenced from the same sample in a study of identifying expanded T cells in peripheral blood. The data were produced by immunoSEQ multiplex PCR, yet TCRdb's version contains in-frame clones alone and is incomplete. The profile shows 81,000 or so clones, less than 90% of them singletons. The material sequenced was blood. These receptor sequences come from a person aged 18 to 69 in good health.

Written as DNA, the CDR3 is TGTGCCAGCCAGGGAATCCAATTCGACGATCCCGGTGAGCAGTTCTTC. Its translation: CASQGIQFDDPGEQFF. This chain joins TRBV7-3 and TRBJ2-1; D possibly corresponds to TRBD1 (5 bases). Germline CDR1 is SGHTA and CDR2 is FQGTGA. The CDR3 is made up of 16 amino acids. V was shortened by 8 bases and J by 9 bases, with 26 bases between the two germline ends. Using reference TRBV7-3 and TRBJ2-1 for the parts outside the CDR3, the full variable domain is GAGVSQTPSNKVTEKGKYVELRCDPISGHTALYWYRQSLGQGPEFLIYFQGTGAADDSGLPNDRFFAVRPEGSVSTLKIQRTERGDSAVYLCASQGIQFDDPGEQFFGPGTRLTVL.

The V call is TRBV7-6, the J call TRBJ2-4; 7 nucleotides align to TRBD2. The CDR3 is 18 amino acids. CDR1 is SGHVS and CDR2 is FNYEAQ in the germline V gene. Trimming cost V 2 bases and J 2 bases; bases outside gene matches: 12. The CDR3 DNA reads TGTGCCAGCAGCTTACAAGTAGGAGGGGAGGGTACCAAAAACATTCAGTACTTC. Translating gives CASSLQVGGEGTKNIQYF.

The V and J genes are TRBV6-1 and TRBJ1-5; D perhaps matches TRBD1 (6 bases). The CDR3 extends over 14 amino acids. V was clipped by 6 bases and J by 5 bases, with 14 bases between them. CDR1 and CDR2 from the germline V gene are MNHNS and SASEGT. The CDR3 protein is CASRATGNHQPQHF. The DNA for the CDR3 is TGTGCCAGCAGAGCAACAGGGAACCATCAGCCCCAGCATTTT.

DNA of the CDR3: TGCGCCAGCAGTGATCTAGCGGGGCCACAACGGAGCTCCTACGAGCAGTACTTC. Its translation: CASSDLAGPQRSSYEQYF. The rearrangement joins TRBV10-1 to TRBJ2-7, with 9 bases fitting TRBD2. Germline V gene data show CDR1 as WNHNN and CDR2 as SYGVQD (reference sequence). Losses at the gene ends were 3 bases for V and 0 bases for J; bases not matched to a gene: 12. This CDR3 has 18 residues.

The V and J genes are TRBV2 and TRBJ2-1, with unresolved D. Germline CDR1 is SNHLY and CDR2 is FYNNEI. V dropped 7 bases and J dropped 0 bases, with 10 bases sitting between them. The CDR3 contains 14 residues. The CDR3 nucleotides are TGTGCCAGCAACTTAAAGAGCTCCTACAATGAGCAGTTCTTC. Encoded protein: CASNLKSSYNEQFF.

The DNA of the CDR3 is TGTGCCAGCAGCCAGACGGTGAACACTGAAGCTTTCTTT. It translates to CASSQTVNTEAFF. J is TRBJ1-1 and V is TRBV7-2; D is unresolved. Trimming removed 5 bases from V and 0 bases from J, with 7 bases in between. Germline values: CDR1 SGHTA, CDR2 FQGNSA. This CDR3 region has 13 residues.

The chain employs TRBV28 and TRBJ2-7, with unresolved D. Germline CDR1 and CDR2: MDHEN and SYDVKM. The CDR3 sequence is 14 residues long. Trimming removed 3 bases from V and 2 bases from J, with 11 bases in between. The DNA for the CDR3 is TGTGCCAGCAGTTTGTATTCGGATACCTACGAGCAGTACTTC. This codes for CASSLYSDTYEQYF.

The V and J genes are TRBV5-1 and TRBJ2-3; tentative D call: TRBD2 (6 bases). The V gene's germline CDR1 is SGHRS and CDR2 YFSETQ. Trimming left V 0 bases short and J 3 bases short, with 23 bases between. The CDR3 is 19 residues long. The CDR3 DNA reads as TGCGCCAGCAGCTTGGCCGTCTTCGAATCTAGCGTGAGGACAGATACGCAGTATTTT. Translating gives CASSLAVFESSVRTDTQYF.

This clone was detected only a few times. The V and J genes are TRBV9 and TRBJ1-1; D gene ambiguous. Germline assignment: CDR1 SGDLS and CDR2 YYNGEE. Trimming stripped 0 bases from V and 0 bases from J, with 6 bases between. The CDR3 consists of 14 residues. CDR3 region: CASSVGEVNTEAFF. The CDR3 coding sequence is TGTGCCAGCAGCGTAGGAGAGGTGAACACTGAAGCTTTCTTT.

This clone appeared many times. Other DNA sequences in the same sample also yield this CDR3. The J gene is TRBJ1-3, the V gene TRBV2; the D is unclear. The CDR3 contains 14 residues. The V and J ends lost 2 bases and 0 bases respectively, with 5 bases between them. Germline CDR1 reads SNHLY; CDR2 reads FYNNEI. For the CDR3, the DNA is TGTGCCAGCAGTGAACCCCGCTCTGGAAACACCATATATTTT. Its protein product is CASSEPRSGNTIYF.

The rearrangement links TRBV7-9 to TRBJ2-1; TRBD2 matches 9 bases. V shed 1 base, J shed 8 bases, and the junction held 6 bases outside the gene matches. CDR3 length equals 15 residues. The germline V gene encodes CDR1 SEHNR and CDR2 FQNEAQ (reference sequence). CDR3 coding DNA: TGTGCCAGCAGCTTAGATACTAGCGGGTTCGATGAGCAGTTCTTC. Translating gives CASSLDTSGFDEQFF.

This clone was counted once. This chain uses TRBV29-1 with TRBJ1-1, with D unresolved. The V gene's germline CDR1 is SQVTM and CDR2 ANQGSEA. The CDR3 runs to 13 residues. V lost 3 bases and J lost 0, with 8 bases in between. The CDR3 DNA follows: TGCAGCGTTGACGGGATGGTGAACACTGAAGCTTTCTTT. This codes for CSVDGMVNTEAFF.

This chain joins TRBV19 and TRBJ1-2; possibly TRBD1 for D (5 bases). Trimming stripped 5 bases from V and 0 bases from J, with 13 bases between. The CDR3 is 15 amino acids. Germline loops: CDR1 LNHDA, CDR2 SQIVND (reference sequence). The CDR3 DNA reads TGTGCCAGTAGTCTGCCAGGGTCGTCTAACTATGGCTACACCTTC. It encodes CASSLPGSSNYGYTF.

This chain connects TRBV19 to TRBJ2-5; 7 nucleotides align to TRBD2. This CDR3 has 14 amino acids. Losses at the gene ends were 5 bases for V and 4 bases for J; bases not matched to a gene: 7. Germline V gene lookup returns CDR1 LNHDA and CDR2 SQIVND (reference sequence). CDR3 coding DNA: TGTGCCAGTAGTCCCAACACGGGGGGAGAGACCCAGTACTTC. This sequence encodes CASSPNTGGETQYF.

The V gene is TRBV28, the J gene TRBJ1-5; 8 nucleotides align to TRBD1. There are 16 residues in the CDR3. In germline, CDR1 is MDHEN, CDR2 SYDVKM. J was trimmed by 4 bases and V by 10 bases; bases with no gene match: 15. For the CDR3, the DNA is TGTGCCATCAGCGGCGCAGGGGGCCTCGGAAATCAGCCCCAGCATTTT. Translating gives CAISGAGGLGNQPQHF.

V usage is TRBV5-1 and J usage is TRBJ2-2; 7 nucleotides agree with TRBD1. The CDR3 has 17 amino acids. The V gene's germline CDR1 is SGHRS and CDR2 YFSETQ. Trimming took 0 bases from V and 0 from J; bases not matched to a gene: 5. The DNA of the CDR3 is TGCGCCAGCAGCTTGGGGGACAGCTCGACGAACACCGGGGAGCTGTTTTTT. Protein: CASSLGDSSTNTGELFF.

The rearrangement uses TRBV28 and TRBJ2-7; no firm D call. The length of the CDR3 is 12 residues. With 7 bases removed from V and 2 bases from J, the gap between germline ends came to 9 bases. Per germline, CDR1 MDHEN and CDR2 SYDVKM. The DNA for the CDR3 is TGTGCCAGCAAGGTGGGAACCTACGAGCAGTACTTC. It is translated as CASKVGTYEQYF.

This chain connects TRBV23-1 to TRBJ1-2, with no clear D. TRBV23-1 is given ORF status, its function remaining uncertain. Trimming cost V 4 bases and J 1 base, with 16 bases left between them. The CDR3 has 16 amino acids. Written as DNA, the CDR3 is TGCGCCAGCAGTCGCCCCAGCACGCACCTTAACTATGGCTACACCTTC. Amino acids: CASSRPSTHLNYGYTF.

The J gene is TRBJ2-5, the V gene TRBV5-8, with D possibly TRBD2 on 7 matching bases. The CDR3 contains 14 residues. V was cut by 2 bases and J by 5 bases, with 13 bases left in between. CDR1 and CDR2 from the germline V gene are SGHTS and YDEGEE. This CDR3 reads CASSFGGLWETQYF. The CDR3 DNA follows: TGTGCCAGCAGCTTCGGGGGGCTCTGGGAGACCCAGTACTTC. Using reference TRBV5-8 and TRBJ2-5 for the parts outside the CDR3, the full variable domain is EAGVTQSPTHLIKTRGQQATLRCSPISGHTSVYWYQQALGLGLQFLLWYDEGEERNRGNFPPRFSGRQFPNYSSELNVNALELEDSALYLCASSFGGLWETQYFGPGTRLLVL.

The rearrangement joins TRBV9 to TRBJ2-3; 13 positions match TRBD2. Germline CDR1 is SGDLS and CDR2 is YYNGEE. The CDR3 is 16 amino acids. The J segment lost 1 base and the V segment lost 2 bases, leaving 1 base of the junction unmatched. CDR3 amino acids: CASSVGLAGGTDTQYF. CDR3 bases: TGTGCCAGCAGCGTCGGACTAGCGGGAGGCACAGATACGCAGTATTTT.

This clone has a single count. The gene calls are TRBV4-3 and TRBJ2-1; 7 nucleotides agree with TRBD2. V dropped 0 bases and J dropped 4; count of bases not matched to a gene: 6. This CDR3 is built from 16 residues. Germline V gene data show CDR1 as LGHNA and CDR2 as YSLEER. CDR3 sequence reads: CASSQDRGVPYNEQFF. DNA of the CDR3: TGCGCCAGCAGCCAAGATCGGGGGGTCCCTTACAATGAGCAGTTCTTC.